The 22 T cell receptor beta chains below were found in one sample sequenced in a study of cytomegalovirus exposure and HLA in healthy donors. PCR used 60 Vbeta primers and 13 Jbeta primers. Assay: immunoSEQ multiplex PCR; the TCRdb copy retains only in-frame clones and omits some. The sample carries about 270,000 clones, roughly two thirds recorded once. The specimen sequenced was PBMCs. All receptors derive from a female donor in good health and CMV-seronegative.

The chain joins TRBV19 to TRBJ2-1; 8 bases are a match to TRBD2. Trimming at V came to 7 bases and at J to 5 bases, leaving 10 bases not matched to a gene. The CDR3 contains 15 residues. Germline lookup yields CDR1 LNHDA and CDR2 SQIVND (reference sequence). The CDR3 sequence is CASTSPGTRDNEQFF. The CDR3 DNA reads as TGTGCCAGTACTTCGCCGGGGACTAGGGACAATGAGCAGTTCTTC.

V is TRBV2 and J is TRBJ2-1; 10 positions match TRBD2. Unmatched junction bases numbered 5, after V lost 6 bases and J lost 6 bases. This CDR3 has 14 residues. The germline V gene encodes CDR1 SNHLY and CDR2 FYNNEI. CDR3 region: CASRPSGSGNEQFF. The CDR3 nucleotides read TGTGCCAGCAGACCTAGCGGGAGCGGCAATGAGCAGTTCTTC.

This chain connects TRBV4-1 to TRBJ2-7; maybe TRBD2 (6 bases). CDR1 is MGHRA and CDR2 is YSYEKL in the germline V gene. The CDR3 is made up of 15 amino acids. Trimming took 1 base from V and 2 from J, leaving 12 bases between them. CDR3: CASSQAGDFPYEQYF. The CDR3 DNA follows: TGCGCCAGCAGCCAAGCCGGGGACTTCCCCTACGAGCAGTACTTC.

V and J are TRBV5-1 and TRBJ2-7; 8 bases match TRBD2. CDR1 is SGHRS, CDR2 YFSETQ, per germline. V dropped 2 bases and J dropped 7; count of bases not matched to a gene: 11. This CDR3 region has 15 residues. The CDR3 DNA is TGCGCCAGCAGCTTACCTACCGGGGGGGCAGGAGAGCAGTACTTC. Amino acids: CASSLPTGGAGEQYF.

V gene TRBV5-4 combines with J gene TRBJ2-1; 9 bases fit TRBD1. The V gene end was trimmed by 2 bases and the J gene end by 4 bases; junction bases not matched to a gene: 1. CDR1 SGHNT and CDR2 YYREEE come from the germline V gene (reference sequence). The CDR3 spans 14 residues. CDR3 DNA sequence: TGTGCCAGCAGCTTCGGGACAGGGTACAATGAGCAGTTCTTC. The encoded protein is CASSFGTGYNEQFF.

The chain has TRBV7-3 and TRBJ2-1; TRBD2 is a possible D gene (5 bases). Trimming cost V 2 bases and J 10 bases, with 12 bases left between them. The CDR3 has 13 residues. Per germline, CDR1 SGHTA and CDR2 FQGTGA. CDR3 sequence: CASSLEREGEQFF. CDR3 in DNA: TGTGCCAGCAGCTTAGAACGGGAAGGCGAGCAGTTCTTC.

The CDR3 nucleotides are TGTGCCAGTAGTATATTCGACGGGTCAGATACGCAGTATTTT. It translates to CASSIFDGSDTQYF. V usage is TRBV19 and J usage is TRBJ2-3; unclear D gene. Per the germline V gene, CDR1 is LNHDA and CDR2 is SQIVND (reference sequence). V was clipped by 2 bases and J by 4 bases, with 10 bases between them. The CDR3 is made up of 14 amino acids.

The rearrangement joins TRBV4-1 to TRBJ1-1; TRBD1 might be the D (6 bases). Looked up from germline, CDR1 is MGHRA and CDR2 is YSYEKL. Deletions cut 1 base from V and 0 bases from J, with 15 bases between. CDR3 length equals 17 residues. This chain's CDR3 is CASSQGPRGNMNTEAFF. CDR3 bases: TGCGCCAGCAGCCAAGGGCCCAGGGGAAACATGAACACTGAAGCTTTCTTT.

The rearrangement uses TRBV6-1 and TRBJ2-6; D gene uncertain. Per germline, CDR1 MNHNS and CDR2 SASEGT. This CDR3 has 15 amino acids. V was cut by 6 bases and J by 0 bases, with 9 bases left in between. The CDR3, as DNA: TGTGCCAGCAGGATACTCCGCTCTGGGGCCAACGTCCTGACTTTC. This encodes CASRILRSGANVLTF.

V and J are TRBV6-1 and TRBJ1-1, with D tentatively TRBD1 (6 bases). Germline assignment: CDR1 MNHNS and CDR2 SASEGT. V lost 7 bases and J lost 1, with 16 bases in between. This CDR3 spans 15 amino acids. Here the CDR3 DNA reads TGTGCCAGCAAAGAGGTCAGGGGCCCGAACACTGAAGCTTTCTTT. Residues: CASKEVRGPNTEAFF.

The rearrangement joins TRBV29-1 to TRBJ2-5; possible D gene TRBD2, 5 bases. The CDR3 has 13 amino acids. Germline CDR1 is SQVTM and CDR2 is ANQGSEA. V was shortened by 6 bases and J by 1 base, with 12 bases between the two germline ends. The CDR3 is CSVETNFQETQYF. The CDR3 nucleotides are TGCAGCGTCGAGACTAACTTCCAAGAGACCCAGTACTTC.

The rearrangement uses TRBV14 and TRBJ2-7; 8 bases match TRBD1. The germline V gene has CDR1 SGHDN and CDR2 FVKESK. V dropped 4 bases and J dropped 5; count of bases not matched to a gene: 7. This CDR3 comprises 14 residues. CDR3 sequence: CASSPTGDFHEQYF. The CDR3 nucleotides are TGTGCCAGCAGCCCGACAGGGGATTTCCACGAGCAGTACTTC. The complete variable domain, with remaining parts taken from reference TRBV14 and TRBJ2-7, reads EAGVTQFPSHSVIEKGQTVTLRCDPISGHDNLYWYRRVMGKEIKFLLHFVKESKQDESGMPNNRFLAERTGGTYSTLKVQPAELEDSGVYFCASSPTGDFHEQYFGPGTRLTVT.

Comments on this clone: A junction boundary mismatches the germline segment, possibly from a read error. Other DNA sequences from this sample encode an identical CDR3 as well. The V call is TRBV7-8, the J call TRBJ2-7; no reliable D call. Germline V gene data show CDR1 as SGHVS and CDR2 as FQNEAQ. This CDR3 spans 13 amino acids. CDR3 coding DNA: TGTGCCAGTAGCTTAGACGGCTCCTACGAGCAGTACTTC. Residues: CASSLDGSYEQYF.

This chain uses TRBV15 with TRBJ1-4, with a possible D match to TRBD1 (5 bases). This CDR3 has 16 amino acids. Trimming shortened V by 3 bases and J by 5 bases, and 16 bases separated the two germline ends. The germline V gene has CDR1 LNHNV and CDR2 YYDKDF (reference sequence). The CDR3 coding sequence is TGTGCCACCAGCAGGGGGGGGATGCAGTCAAATGAAAAACTGTTTTTT. It specifies CATSRGGMQSNEKLFF.

This clone has just a few counts. The chain links TRBV5-6 to TRBJ2-5; D is perhaps TRBD1 (5 bases). V lost 4 bases and J lost 2, with 9 bases in between. The CDR3 has 13 amino acids. Germline loops: CDR1 SGHDT, CDR2 YYEEEE. The chain's CDR3 is CASSPGHQETQYF. CDR3 nucleotide sequence: TGTGCCAGCAGCCCAGGACATCAAGAGACCCAGTACTTC.

The rearrangement links TRBV6-1 to TRBJ2-1; TRBD2 is a possible D gene (5 bases). This CDR3 region has 14 residues. CDR1 and CDR2 from the germline V gene are MNHNS and SASEGT. The V gene lost 7 bases and the J gene lost 10 bases, with 20 bases spanning the gap. As DNA, the CDR3 is TGTGCCAGCACTACCGGACTCCGGTCGTGGGAGCAGTTCTTC. This encodes CASTTGLRSWEQFF.

V and J are TRBV4-1 and TRBJ2-7; a possible D gene is TRBD2 (5 bases). The ends were cut back, 3 bases at V and 7 bases at J, with 19 bases in the middle. Germline CDR1 MGHRA, CDR2 YSYEKL. The CDR3 is 15 residues long. The CDR3 region is CASSHLSPRGEEQYF. The DNA for the CDR3 is TGCGCCAGCAGCCATTTGTCCCCCCGTGGGGAGGAGCAGTACTTC.

Points on this clone: At one end, the junction sequence differs from germline, possibly due to a read error. The chain joins TRBV7-9 to TRBJ2-7; 9 bases agree with TRBD1. Germline V CDR1 and CDR2: SEHNR, FQNEAQ (reference sequence). The CDR3 extends over 15 amino acids. The CDR3 is CSSSPSGTGPYEQYF. CDR3 sequence (DNA): TGTTCCAGCAGCCCAAGTGGGACAGGGCCCTACGAGCAGTACTTC.

V usage is TRBV11-3 and J usage is TRBJ2-1, with D maybe TRBD1 (6 bases). Germline CDR1 reads SGHNT; CDR2 reads YENEEA. The CDR3 totals 15 residues. V was trimmed by 4 bases and J by 8 bases, leaving 18 bases between them. The CDR3 here is CASSSTGYPFYEQFF. The CDR3 bases are TGTGCCAGCAGCTCAACAGGGTACCCTTTTTATGAGCAGTTCTTC.

Worth noting for this clone: Germline and junction disagree at one end, which may indicate a read error. The V gene is TRBV18, the J gene TRBJ2-1; 10 nucleotides line up with TRBD1. The germline V gene encodes CDR1 KGHSH and CDR2 LQKENI. The CDR3 spans 14 residues. Here the CDR3 reads CASSFGQGVSPRIF. The CDR3 region has the DNA TGTGCCAGCTCATTTGGACAGGGGGTCTCTCCAAGGATCTTC. The full variable domain, with the rest looked up from reference TRBV18 and TRBJ2-1, is NAGVMQNPRHLVRRRGQEARLRCSPMKGHSHVYWYRQLPEEGLKFMVYLQKENIIDESGMPKERFSAEFPKEGPSILRIQQVVRGDSAAYFCASSFGQGVSPRIFGPGTRLTVL.

The rearrangement uses TRBV6-5 and TRBJ2-7, with 9 bases matching TRBD1. After removal of 6 bases from V and 2 bases from J, the junction contained 2 bases not matched to a gene. This CDR3 is built from 13 residues. Germline lookup yields CDR1 MNHEY and CDR2 SVGAGI. CDR3 loop: CASRRDRAYEQYF. The CDR3 DNA follows: TGTGCCAGCAGGAGGGACAGGGCCTACGAGCAGTACTTC.

The chain has TRBV2 and TRBJ1-2, with a weak D call TRBD1 (5 bases). Looked up from germline, CDR1 is SNHLY and CDR2 is FYNNEI. CDR3 length: 12 residues. The V and J ends lost 8 bases and 7 bases respectively, with 14 bases between them. This chain's CDR3 is CASGQGSGGYTF. The CDR3 DNA reads TGTGCCAGCGGCCAGGGTAGCGGTGGCTACACCTTC.